Following are 2 T cell receptor beta chains from one sample sequenced in a study of OX40 agonist ivuxolimab in advanced cancers. Data came from immunoSEQ multiplex PCR; TCRdb stores just in-frame clones and leaves some out. The sample lists just over 90,000 clones; 85% to 95% were seen once. This material consisted of CD4+ or CD8+ T cells sorted from blood, taken in a trial of the OX40 agonist ivuxolimab. Receptor source: an adult with an advanced solid tumor such as melanoma, head and neck, liver or kidney cancer.

The chain is built from TRBV30 and TRBJ2-1, with D perhaps matching TRBD2 (5 bases). Germline values: CDR1 GTSNPN, CDR2 SVGIG (reference sequence). The CDR3 covers 12 residues. Trimming removed 4 bases from V and 8 bases from J, with 12 bases in between. This CDR3 reads CAWTPLGDEQFF. CDR3 coding DNA: TGTGCCTGGACCCCCCTGGGAGATGAGCAGTTCTTC.

The gene calls are TRBV7-2 and TRBJ2-2; no reliable D call. The CDR3 is made up of 14 amino acids. The germline CDR1 and CDR2 sequences are SGHTA and FQGNSA. Trimming cost V 4 bases and J 8 bases, with 14 bases left between them. CDR3 residues: CASSSWASSGELFF. Written as DNA, the CDR3 is TGTGCCAGCAGCTCCTGGGCGTCAAGTGGGGAGCTGTTTTTT.